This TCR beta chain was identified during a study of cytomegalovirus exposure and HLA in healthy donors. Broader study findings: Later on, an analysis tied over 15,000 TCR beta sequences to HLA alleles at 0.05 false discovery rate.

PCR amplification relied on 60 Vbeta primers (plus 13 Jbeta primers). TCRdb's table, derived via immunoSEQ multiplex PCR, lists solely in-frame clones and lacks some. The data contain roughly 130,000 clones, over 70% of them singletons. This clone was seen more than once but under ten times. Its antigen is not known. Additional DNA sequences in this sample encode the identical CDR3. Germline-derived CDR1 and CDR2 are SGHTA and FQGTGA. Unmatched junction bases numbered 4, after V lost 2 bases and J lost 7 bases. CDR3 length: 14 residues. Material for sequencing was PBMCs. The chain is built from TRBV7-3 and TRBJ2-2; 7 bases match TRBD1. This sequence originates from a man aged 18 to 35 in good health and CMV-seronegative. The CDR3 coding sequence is TGTGCCAGCAGCTTATGGCAGGGGGACGGGGAGCTGTTTTTT. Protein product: CASSLWQGDGELFF. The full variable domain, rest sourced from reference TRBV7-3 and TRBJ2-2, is GAGVSQTPSNKVTEKGKYVELRCDPISGHTALYWYRQSLGQGPEFLIYFQGTGAADDSGLPNDRFFAVRPEGSVSTLKIQRTERGDSAVYLCASSLWQGDGELFFGEGSRLTVL.